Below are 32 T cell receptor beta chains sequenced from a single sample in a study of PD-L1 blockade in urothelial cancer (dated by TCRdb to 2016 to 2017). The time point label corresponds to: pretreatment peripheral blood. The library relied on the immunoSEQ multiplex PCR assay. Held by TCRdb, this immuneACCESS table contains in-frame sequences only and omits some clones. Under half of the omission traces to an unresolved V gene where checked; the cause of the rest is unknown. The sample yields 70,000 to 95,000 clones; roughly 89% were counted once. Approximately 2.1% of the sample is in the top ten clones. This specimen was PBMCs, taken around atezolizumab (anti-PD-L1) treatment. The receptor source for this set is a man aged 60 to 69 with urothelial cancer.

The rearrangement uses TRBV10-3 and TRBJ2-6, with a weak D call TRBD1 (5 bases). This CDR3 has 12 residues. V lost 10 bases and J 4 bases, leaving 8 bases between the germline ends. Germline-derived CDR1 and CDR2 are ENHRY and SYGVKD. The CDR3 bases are TGTGCCACGGACAACGGGGCCAACGTCCTGACTTTC. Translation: CATDNGANVLTF.

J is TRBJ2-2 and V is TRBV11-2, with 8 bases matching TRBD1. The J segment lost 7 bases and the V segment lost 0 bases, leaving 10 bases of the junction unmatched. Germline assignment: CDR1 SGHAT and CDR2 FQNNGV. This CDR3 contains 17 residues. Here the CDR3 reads CASSLEPYRGIGGELFF. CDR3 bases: TGTGCCAGCAGCTTAGAGCCCTACAGGGGGATTGGCGGGGAGCTGTTTTTT.

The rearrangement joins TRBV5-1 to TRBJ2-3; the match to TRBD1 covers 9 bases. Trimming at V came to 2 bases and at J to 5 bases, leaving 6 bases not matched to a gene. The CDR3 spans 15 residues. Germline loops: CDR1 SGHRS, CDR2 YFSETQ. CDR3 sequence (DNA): TGCGCCAGCAGCTTAACAGGGGGCAGGAGAGATACGCAGTATTTT. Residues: CASSLTGGRRDTQYF.

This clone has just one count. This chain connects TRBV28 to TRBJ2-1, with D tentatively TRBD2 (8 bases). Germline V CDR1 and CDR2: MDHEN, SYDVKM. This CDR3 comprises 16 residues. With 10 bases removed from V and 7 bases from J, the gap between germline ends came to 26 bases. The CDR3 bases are TGTGCCATACAGACAGGGACAGCGGGAGTGGATAATGAGCAGTTCTTC. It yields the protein CAIQTGTAGVDNEQFF.

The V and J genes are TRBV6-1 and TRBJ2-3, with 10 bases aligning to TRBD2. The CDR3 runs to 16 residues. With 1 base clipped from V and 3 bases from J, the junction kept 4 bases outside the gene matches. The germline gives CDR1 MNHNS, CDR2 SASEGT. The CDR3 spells CASSEGSGGKTDTQYF. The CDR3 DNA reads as TGTGCCAGCAGTGAAGGTAGCGGGGGGAAGACAGATACGCAGTATTTT.

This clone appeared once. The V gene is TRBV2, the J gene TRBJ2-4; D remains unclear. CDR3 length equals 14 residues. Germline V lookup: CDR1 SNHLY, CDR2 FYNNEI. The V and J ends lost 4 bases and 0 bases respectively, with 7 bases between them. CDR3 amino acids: CASSGERAKNIQYF. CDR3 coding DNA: TGTGCCAGCAGTGGAGAACGAGCCAAAAACATTCAGTACTTC.

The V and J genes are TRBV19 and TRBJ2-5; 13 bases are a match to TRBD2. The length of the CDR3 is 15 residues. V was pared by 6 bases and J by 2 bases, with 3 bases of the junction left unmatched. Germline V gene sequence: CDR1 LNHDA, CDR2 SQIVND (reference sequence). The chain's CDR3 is CASSRLAGGQETQYF. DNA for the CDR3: TGTGCCAGTAGCAGACTAGCGGGGGGACAAGAGACCCAGTACTTC.

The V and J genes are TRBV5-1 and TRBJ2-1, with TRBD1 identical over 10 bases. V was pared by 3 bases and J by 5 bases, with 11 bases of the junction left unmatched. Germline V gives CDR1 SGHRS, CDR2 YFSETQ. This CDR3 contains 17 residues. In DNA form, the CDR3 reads TGCGCCAGCAGCTCGGGCTACCGGACAGGGGGACACAATGAGCAGTTCTTC. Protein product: CASSSGYRTGGHNEQFF.

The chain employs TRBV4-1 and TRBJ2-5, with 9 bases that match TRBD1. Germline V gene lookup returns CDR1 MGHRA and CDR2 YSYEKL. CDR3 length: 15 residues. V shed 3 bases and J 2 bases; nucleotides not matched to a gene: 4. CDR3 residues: CASSQFGTGQETQYF. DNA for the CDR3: TGCGCCAGCAGCCAGTTTGGGACAGGGCAAGAGACCCAGTACTTC.

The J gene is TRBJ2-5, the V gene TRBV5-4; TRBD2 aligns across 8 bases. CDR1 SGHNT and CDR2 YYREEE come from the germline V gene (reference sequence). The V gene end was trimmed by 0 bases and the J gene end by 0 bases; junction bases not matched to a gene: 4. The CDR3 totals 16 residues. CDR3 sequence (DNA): TGTGCCAGCAGCTTGGCCCAGCGGGGGTACCAAGAGACCCAGTACTTC. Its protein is CASSLAQRGYQETQYF.

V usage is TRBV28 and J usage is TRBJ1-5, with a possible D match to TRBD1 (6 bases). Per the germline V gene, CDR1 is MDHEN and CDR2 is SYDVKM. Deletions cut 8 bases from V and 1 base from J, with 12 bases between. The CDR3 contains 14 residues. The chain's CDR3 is CASSSGHSNQPQHF. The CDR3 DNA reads TGTGCCAGCTCCTCGGGACACAGCAATCAGCCCCAGCATTTT.

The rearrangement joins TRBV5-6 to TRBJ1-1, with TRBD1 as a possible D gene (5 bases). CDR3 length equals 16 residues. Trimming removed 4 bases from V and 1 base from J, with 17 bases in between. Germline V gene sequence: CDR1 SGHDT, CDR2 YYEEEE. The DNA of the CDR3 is TGTGCCAGCAGCCGGACACTCACCGGGAGGAACACTGAAGCTTTCTTT. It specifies CASSRTLTGRNTEAFF.

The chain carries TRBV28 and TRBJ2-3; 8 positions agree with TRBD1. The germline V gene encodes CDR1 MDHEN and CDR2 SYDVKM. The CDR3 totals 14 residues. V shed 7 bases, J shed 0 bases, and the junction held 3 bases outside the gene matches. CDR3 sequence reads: CASTRTGSTDTQYF. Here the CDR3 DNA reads TGTGCCAGCACCCGGACAGGGAGCACAGATACGCAGTATTTT.

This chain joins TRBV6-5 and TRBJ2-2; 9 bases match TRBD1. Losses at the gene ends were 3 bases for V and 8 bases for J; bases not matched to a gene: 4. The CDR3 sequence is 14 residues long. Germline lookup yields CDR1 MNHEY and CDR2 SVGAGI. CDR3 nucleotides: TGTGCCAGCAGTTATACAGGGGGCGTTGGGGAGCTGTTTTTT. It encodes CASSYTGGVGELFF.

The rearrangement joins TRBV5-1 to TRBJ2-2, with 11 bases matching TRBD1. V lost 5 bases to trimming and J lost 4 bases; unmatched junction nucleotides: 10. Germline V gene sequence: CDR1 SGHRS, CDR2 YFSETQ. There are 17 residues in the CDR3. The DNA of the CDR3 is TGCGCCAGCAGAGAGCCGGGACAGGGGGGGAGCACCGGGGAGCTGTTTTTT. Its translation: CASREPGQGGSTGELFF.

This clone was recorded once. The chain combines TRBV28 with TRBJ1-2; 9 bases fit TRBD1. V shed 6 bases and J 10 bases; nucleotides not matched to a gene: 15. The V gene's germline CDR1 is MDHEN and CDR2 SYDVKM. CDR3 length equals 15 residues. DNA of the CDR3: TGTGCCAGCAGCCTACAAACCCGGACAGGGGATACCTACACCTTC. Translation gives CASSLQTRTGDTYTF.

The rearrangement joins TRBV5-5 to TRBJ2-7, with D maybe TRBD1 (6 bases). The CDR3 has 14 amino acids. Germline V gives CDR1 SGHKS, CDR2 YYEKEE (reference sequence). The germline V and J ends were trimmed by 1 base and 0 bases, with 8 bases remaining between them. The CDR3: CASSLQGSSYEQYF. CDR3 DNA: TGTGCCAGCAGCTTGCAGGGGAGCTCCTACGAGCAGTACTTC.

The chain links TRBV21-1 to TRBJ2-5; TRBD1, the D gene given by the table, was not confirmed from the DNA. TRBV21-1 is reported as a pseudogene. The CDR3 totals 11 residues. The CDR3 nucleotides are TGTGCCAGCAGCAAGGTAGGGGCCGCACACTTC. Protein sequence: CASSKVGAAHF.

CDR3 nucleotides: TGTGCCAGCAGCGGTAGCGGGAGCACCTACGAGCAGTACTTC. This translates into CASSGSGSTYEQYF. The V call is TRBV7-8, the J call TRBJ2-7, with TRBD2 identical over 9 bases. There are 14 residues in the CDR3. Trimming cost V 5 bases and J 2 bases; bases outside gene matches: 4. CDR1 and CDR2 from the germline V gene are SGHVS and FQNEAQ.

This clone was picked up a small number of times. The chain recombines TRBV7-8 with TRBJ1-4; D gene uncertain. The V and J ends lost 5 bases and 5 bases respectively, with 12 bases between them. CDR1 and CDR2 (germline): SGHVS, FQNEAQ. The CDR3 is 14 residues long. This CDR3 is CASSHPSLNEKLFF. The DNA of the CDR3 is TGTGCCAGCAGCCACCCGAGCCTAAATGAAAAACTGTTTTTT.

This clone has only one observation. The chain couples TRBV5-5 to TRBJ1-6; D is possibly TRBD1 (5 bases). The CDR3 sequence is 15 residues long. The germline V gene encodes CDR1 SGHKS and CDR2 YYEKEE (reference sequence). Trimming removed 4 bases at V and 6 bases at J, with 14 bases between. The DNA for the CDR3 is TGTGCCAGCAGCGTCGAACTCAGGGCTAATTCACCCCTCCACTTT. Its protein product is CASSVELRANSPLHF.

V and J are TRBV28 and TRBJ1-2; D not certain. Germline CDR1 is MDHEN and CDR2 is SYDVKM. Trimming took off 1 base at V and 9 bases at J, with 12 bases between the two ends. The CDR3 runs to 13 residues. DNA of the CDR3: TGTGCCAGCAGTTTATCCAACCCTCAGAGCTACACCTTC. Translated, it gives CASSLSNPQSYTF.

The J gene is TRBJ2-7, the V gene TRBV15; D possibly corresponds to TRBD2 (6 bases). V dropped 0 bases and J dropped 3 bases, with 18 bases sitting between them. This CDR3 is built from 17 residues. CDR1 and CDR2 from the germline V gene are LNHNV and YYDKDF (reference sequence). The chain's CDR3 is CATSRDPAGTADYEQYF. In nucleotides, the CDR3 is TGTGCCACCAGCAGAGATCCCGCGGGAACAGCCGACTACGAGCAGTACTTC.

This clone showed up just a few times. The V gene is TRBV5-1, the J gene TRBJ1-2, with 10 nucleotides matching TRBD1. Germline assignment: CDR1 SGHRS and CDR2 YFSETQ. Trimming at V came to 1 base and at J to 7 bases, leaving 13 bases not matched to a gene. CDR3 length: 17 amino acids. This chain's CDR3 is CASSLNTRGQGEIGYTF. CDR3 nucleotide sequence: TGCGCCAGCAGCTTGAATACCCGAGGACAGGGGGAGATTGGCTACACCTTC.

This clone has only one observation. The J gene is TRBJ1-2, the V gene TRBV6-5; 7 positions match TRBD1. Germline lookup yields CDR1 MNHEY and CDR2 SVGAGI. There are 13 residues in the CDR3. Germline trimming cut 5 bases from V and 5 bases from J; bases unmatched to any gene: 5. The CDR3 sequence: CASSRRQGYGYTF. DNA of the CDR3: TGTGCCAGCAGTCGAAGACAGGGTTATGGCTACACCTTC.

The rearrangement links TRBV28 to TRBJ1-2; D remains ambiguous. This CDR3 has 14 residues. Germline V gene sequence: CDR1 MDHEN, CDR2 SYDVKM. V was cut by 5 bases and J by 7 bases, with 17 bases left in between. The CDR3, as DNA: TGTGCCAGCAGTATCTCCGCCGGGTCGGGTGGCTACACCTTC. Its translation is CASSISAGSGGYTF.

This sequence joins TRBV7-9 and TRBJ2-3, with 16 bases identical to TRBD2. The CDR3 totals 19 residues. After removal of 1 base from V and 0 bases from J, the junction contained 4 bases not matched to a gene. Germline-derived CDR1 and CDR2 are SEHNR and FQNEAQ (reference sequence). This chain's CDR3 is CASSLGGTSGGASTDTQYF. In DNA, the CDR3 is TGTGCCAGCAGCTTAGGAGGGACTAGCGGGGGGGCTAGCACAGATACGCAGTATTTT.

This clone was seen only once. Here the CDR3 reads CASSLDGTSGGAEETQYF. CDR3 bases: TGTGCCAGCAGCTTAGATGGGACTAGCGGGGGGGCCGAAGAGACCCAGTACTTC. The chain combines TRBV11-2 with TRBJ2-5; TRBD2 aligns across 16 bases. Germline V lookup: CDR1 SGHAT, CDR2 FQNNGV. There are 18 residues in the CDR3. Losses at the gene ends were 0 bases for V and 3 bases for J; bases not matched to a gene: 4.

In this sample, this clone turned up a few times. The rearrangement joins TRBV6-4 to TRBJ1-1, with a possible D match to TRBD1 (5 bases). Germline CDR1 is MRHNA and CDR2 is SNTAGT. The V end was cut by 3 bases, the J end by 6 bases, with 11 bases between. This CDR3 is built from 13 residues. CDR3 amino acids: CASSESDRAEAFF. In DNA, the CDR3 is TGTGCCAGCAGTGAGTCCGACAGAGCTGAAGCTTTCTTT.

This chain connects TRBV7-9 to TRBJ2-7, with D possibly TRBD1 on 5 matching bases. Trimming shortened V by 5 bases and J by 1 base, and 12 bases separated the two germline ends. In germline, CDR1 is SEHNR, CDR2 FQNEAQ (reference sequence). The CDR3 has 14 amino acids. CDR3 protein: CASSREQGSYEQYF. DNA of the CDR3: TGTGCCAGCAGCCGAGAGCAGGGTTCCTACGAGCAGTACTTC.

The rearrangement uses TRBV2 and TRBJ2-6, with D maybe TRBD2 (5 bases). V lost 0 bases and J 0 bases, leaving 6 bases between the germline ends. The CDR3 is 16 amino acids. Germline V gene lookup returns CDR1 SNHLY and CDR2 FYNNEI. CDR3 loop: CASSEAGSSGANVLTF. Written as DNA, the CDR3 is TGTGCCAGCAGTGAAGCAGGGAGCTCTGGGGCCAACGTCCTGACTTTC.

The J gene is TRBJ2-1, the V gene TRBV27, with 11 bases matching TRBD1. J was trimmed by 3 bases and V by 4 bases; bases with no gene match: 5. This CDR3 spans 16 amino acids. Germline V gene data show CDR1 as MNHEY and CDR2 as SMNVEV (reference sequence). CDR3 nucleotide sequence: TGTGCCAGCAGTTCCACCGGGACAGGGGGCTACAATGAGCAGTTCTTC. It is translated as CASSSTGTGGYNEQFF.